This TCR beta chain is from a study of T-cell reconstitution after alpha-beta-depleted transplantation in children. Whole-study results and caveats: From newly produced T cells came most of the T-cell counts and diversity one year after transplant. It was reported that alpha-beta T cells came from several hundred expanded graft clones (about two months after transplant). Diversity of TCRbeta at day 60 was high in some patients, arising from surviving recipient T cells and thymic progenitors.

A library of TCRbeta sequences, prepared with unique molecular identifiers, was generated. TCRdb used MiXCR to reprocess the PCR reads, holding one entry per CDR3 protein. The sample contains 600,000 to 800,000 distinct CDR3 sequences, around 13% of which appear only once. A note on this clonotype: Its antigen remains unknown.

The material sequenced was PBMCs, taken before TCRalphabeta/CD19-depleted stem cell transplant. The receptor's source is a girl aged 2 to 10 with congenital amegakaryocytic thrombocytopenia, due to receive a stem cell transplant.

Here the CDR3 DNA reads TGCGCCAGCAGGGGGATAAGCACAGATACGCAGTATTTT. This translates into CASRGISTDTQYF. The chain recombines TRBV4-1 with TRBJ2-3, with D uncertain. CDR3 length: 13 amino acids. V lost 6 bases, J lost 0 bases, and 7 bases lay in between. Per germline, CDR1 MGHRA and CDR2 YSYEKL.